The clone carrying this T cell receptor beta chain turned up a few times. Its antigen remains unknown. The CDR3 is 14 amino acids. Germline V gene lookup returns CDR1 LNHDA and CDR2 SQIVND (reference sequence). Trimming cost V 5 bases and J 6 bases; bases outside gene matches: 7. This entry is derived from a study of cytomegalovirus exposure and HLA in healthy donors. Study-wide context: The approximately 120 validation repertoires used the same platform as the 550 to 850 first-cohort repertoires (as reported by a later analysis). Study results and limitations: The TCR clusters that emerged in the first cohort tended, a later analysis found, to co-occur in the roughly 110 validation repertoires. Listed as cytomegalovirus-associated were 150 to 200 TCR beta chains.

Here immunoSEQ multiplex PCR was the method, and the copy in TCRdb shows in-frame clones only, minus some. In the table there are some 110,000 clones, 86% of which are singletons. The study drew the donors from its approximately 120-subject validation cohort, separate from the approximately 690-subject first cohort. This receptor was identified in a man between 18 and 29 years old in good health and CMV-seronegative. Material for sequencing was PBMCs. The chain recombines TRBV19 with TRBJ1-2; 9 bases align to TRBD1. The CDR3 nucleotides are TGTGCCAGTAGTTTCGGGACAGGGTATAATGGCTACACCTTC. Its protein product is CASSFGTGYNGYTF.